What follows is one T cell receptor beta chain and its context. This clone's antigen is unknown. The record has no base qualities; no much larger clone is one base away. This record comes from a study of cytomegalovirus exposure and HLA in healthy donors (dated by TCRdb to 2016 to 2017). General notes on the study: According to a later analysis, the roughly 130 validation repertoires were produced on the same platform as the roughly 720 repertoires of the first cohort. Besides the first cohort of about 730 subjects, a separate validation cohort made up of 120 different subjects was used. The aim of the study was to test whether cataloging public T cell receptors could identify signatures of past pathogen exposure. To predict cytomegalovirus infection status, the study brought together high-throughput TCR immunosequencing, statistical association of individual TCRs with disease status, and machine learning.

There are 17 amino acids in the CDR3, from cysteine to phenylalanine inclusive. The read is trimmed to its CDR3 DNA, 51 bases read in frame from base 1. V is cut back by 2 bases and J by 5 bases, with 11 bases in the junction unmatched. For CDR1 and CDR2, the germline V gene lists SGHAT and FQNNGV. The library was generated by the immunoSEQ multiplex PCR assay. In the paper's pipeline: A statistical classification framework was built for diagnosing cytomegalovirus status from the catalog of TCR beta chain sequences. Not all clones reach the TCRdb copy of this immuneACCESS table, which keeps in-frame sequences only. Checked studies attribute under half of the gap to unresolved V genes and leave the rest unexplained. V and J calls and clone size are copied from that table; D and trimming were computed from the DNA. The sample yields 85,000 to 120,000 clones; approximately 90% were counted once. 1.5% to 2% of the sample rests with the top ten.

Here is what the overall study found, with its caveats: A later analysis lacked HLA typing for the validation cohort, so it scored co-occurrence in that cohort across all 110 or so repertoires. While some public TCRs were present in many individuals, most TCR sequences turned up only very rarely across donors. A few of the identified cytomegalovirus-associated TCR beta chains were confirmed in vitro to be specific for cytomegalovirus antigens. The classifier was reported to diagnose cytomegalovirus status with high specificity and sensitivity in both the original cohort and the validation cohort. In a later analysis, TCRs clustered in the first cohort were found to also tend to co-occur in the 130 or so validation repertoires, with 94% of cluster scores above 0. According to the authors, the approach could potentially be generalized to other disease states and immunological phenotypes. In the study, around 150 TCR beta chains were listed as associated with cytomegalovirus.

The donors were included in the validation cohort of roughly 120 subjects, a group kept apart from the approximately 690-subject first cohort. The material sequenced was PBMCs. This receptor chain uses TRBV11-2 and TRBJ1-5, and TRBD1 matches 8 of the central bases. The receptor was isolated from a woman under 30 in good health and CMV-seropositive. The DNA sequence is given as TGTGCCAGCAGCTTATGGGGACAGGTTACTTCGGATCAGCCCCAGCATTTT. This translates into CASSLWGQVTSDQPQHF.